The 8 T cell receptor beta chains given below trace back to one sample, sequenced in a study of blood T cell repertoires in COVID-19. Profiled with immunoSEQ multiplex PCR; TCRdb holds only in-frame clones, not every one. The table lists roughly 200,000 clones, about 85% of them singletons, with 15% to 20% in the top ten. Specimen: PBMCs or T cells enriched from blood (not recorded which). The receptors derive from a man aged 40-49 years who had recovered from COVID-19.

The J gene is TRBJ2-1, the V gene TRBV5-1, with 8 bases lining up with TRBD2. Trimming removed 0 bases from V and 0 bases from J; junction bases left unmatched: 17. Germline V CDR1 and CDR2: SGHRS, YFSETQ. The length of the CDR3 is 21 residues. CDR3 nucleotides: TGCGCCAGCAGCTTGGATCGGCGGGAGGTTTCTATACTGAGCTCCTACAATGAGCAGTTCTTC. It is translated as CASSLDRREVSILSSYNEQFF.

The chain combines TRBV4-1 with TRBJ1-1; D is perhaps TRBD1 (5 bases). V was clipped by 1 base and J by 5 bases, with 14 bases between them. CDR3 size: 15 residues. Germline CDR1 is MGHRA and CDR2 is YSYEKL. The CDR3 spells CASSQVDRDGTEAFF. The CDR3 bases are TGCGCCAGCAGCCAAGTCGACAGAGATGGGACTGAAGCTTTCTTT.

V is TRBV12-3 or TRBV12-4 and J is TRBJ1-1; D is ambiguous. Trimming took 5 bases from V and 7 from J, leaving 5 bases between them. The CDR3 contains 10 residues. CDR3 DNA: TGTGCCAGCAGTCCAGATGAAGCTTTCTTT. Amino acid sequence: CASSPDEAFF.

The CDR3 spells CASSSNQGAGGYTF. The CDR3 DNA reads TGCGCCAGCAGCTCTAACCAGGGGGCGGGCGGCTACACCTTC. The genes are TRBV5-1 and TRBJ1-2, with 8 bases matching TRBD1. Germline V gene lookup returns CDR1 SGHRS and CDR2 YFSETQ. This CDR3 is 14 amino acids long. V trimming: 3 bases; J trimming: 8 bases; junction bases outside the gene matches: 9.

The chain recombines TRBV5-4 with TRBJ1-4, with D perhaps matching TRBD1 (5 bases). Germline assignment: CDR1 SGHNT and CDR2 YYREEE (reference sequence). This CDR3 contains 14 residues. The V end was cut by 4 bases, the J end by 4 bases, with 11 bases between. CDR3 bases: TGTGCCAGCAGCCAGGGCGCCAGTAATGAAAAACTGTTTTTT. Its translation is CASSQGASNEKLFF.

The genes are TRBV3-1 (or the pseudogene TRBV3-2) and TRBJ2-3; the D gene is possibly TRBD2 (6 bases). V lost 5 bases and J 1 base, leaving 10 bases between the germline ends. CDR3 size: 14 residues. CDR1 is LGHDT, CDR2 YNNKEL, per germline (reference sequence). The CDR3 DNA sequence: TGTGCCAGCAGCTCTCCTAGCGGCACAGATACGCAGTATTTT. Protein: CASSSPSGTDTQYF.

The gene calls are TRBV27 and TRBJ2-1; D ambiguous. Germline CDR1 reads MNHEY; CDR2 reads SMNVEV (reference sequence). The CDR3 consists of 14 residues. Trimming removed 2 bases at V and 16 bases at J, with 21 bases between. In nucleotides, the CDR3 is TGTGCCAGCAGTTTAAAATCGAGCGCAGTCGTCACTTTCTTC. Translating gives CASSLKSSAVVTFF.

This CDR3 reads CAWNGESGELFF. The CDR3 DNA is TGTGCCTGGAATGGAGAGTCCGGGGAGCTGTTTTTT. V and J are TRBV30 and TRBJ2-2; unclear D gene. CDR1 is GTSNPN, CDR2 SVGIG, per germline (reference sequence). This CDR3 spans 12 amino acids. V was cut by 4 bases and J by 6 bases, with 9 bases left in between.